Shown below are 13 T cell receptor beta chains from a single sample sequenced in a study of shared clonotypes between healthy human individuals (dated by TCRdb to the early 2020s). The protocol used for the library was the immunoSEQ multiplex PCR assay. TCRdb mirrors the immuneACCESS table, restricted to in-frame sequences. Some clones are absent from its copies; in checked studies, under half trace to an unresolved V gene, and the reason for the others is unknown. The sample table holds about 690,000 clones, of which 90% were seen once. The ten largest make up 34% of the sample. Sequencing was done on a sample of memory CD8+ T cells from PBMCs. Interpreted using the paper, the cell subset or site label stands for: CD45RO+ cells pooled with CCR7-negative TemRA cells. The receptors were sampled from a man in his late teens or twenties in good health. Some clones in this sample may be carry-over from other donors' samples.

The chain joins TRBV7-9 to TRBJ2-5; TRBD1 aligns across 10 bases. V shed 5 bases and J 3 bases; nucleotides not matched to a gene: 15. CDR1 and CDR2 (germline): SEHNR, FQNEAQ (reference sequence). The CDR3 is made up of 18 amino acids. This chain's CDR3 is CASSLTAGTGAWEETQYF. The CDR3 DNA reads TGTGCCAGCAGCCTCACCGCGGGGACAGGGGCCTGGGAAGAGACCCAGTACTTC.

This clone was picked up one time. The chain links TRBV29-1 to TRBJ1-5; TRBD1 is a possible D gene (5 bases). This CDR3 has 13 amino acids. Germline CDR1 is SQVTM and CDR2 is ANQGSEA. V was shortened by 4 bases and J by 3 bases, with 10 bases between the two germline ends. In nucleotides, the CDR3 is TGCAGCGTTGTCGGGGGGTACAATCAGCCCCAGCATTTT. Encoded protein: CSVVGGYNQPQHF.

The rearrangement links TRBV19 to TRBJ2-7; D is possibly TRBD1 or TRBD2 (6 bases each). CDR1 and CDR2 from the germline V gene are LNHDA and SQIVND (reference sequence). V lost 10 bases and J 5 bases, leaving 18 bases between the germline ends. The CDR3 length is 13 residues. The CDR3 reads CATPPGALDEQYF. In nucleotides, the CDR3 is TGTGCCACCCCCCCGGGGGCTCTCGACGAGCAGTACTTC.

The chain links TRBV7-7 to TRBJ1-2, with 9 bases matching TRBD1. Germline assignment: CDR1 SSHAT and CDR2 FNYEAQ (reference sequence). Germline trimming cut 2 bases from V and 8 bases from J; bases unmatched to any gene: 12. This CDR3 is 16 amino acids long. The CDR3 protein is CASSLSLDRGSRGYTF. CDR3 sequence (DNA): TGTGCCAGCAGCTTATCTCTGGACAGGGGCTCTAGAGGCTACACCTTC.

This clone was detected a few times. At the DNA level, this CDR3 is encoded by other sequences in the same sample as well. This sequence joins TRBV5-5 and TRBJ1-1; D is uncertain. The CDR3 has 13 amino acids. Germline V gives CDR1 SGHKS, CDR2 YYEKEE (reference sequence). V shed 0 bases and J shed 5 bases, with 8 bases lying between them. In nucleotides, the CDR3 is TGTGCCAGCAGCTTGGGAGGTTCGACTGAAGCTTTCTTT. It yields the protein CASSLGGSTEAFF.

The sample holds one count of this clone. The V call is TRBV30, the J call TRBJ2-1; TRBD2 matches 9 bases. The CDR3 loop spans 12 amino acids. Germline CDR1 and CDR2: GTSNPN and SVGIG (reference sequence). Trimming at V came to 3 bases and at J to 11 bases, leaving 5 bases not matched to a gene. CDR3 in amino acids: CAWRPLAGQQFF. The CDR3 bases are TGTGCCTGGAGACCTCTAGCGGGACAGCAGTTCTTC. The variable domain in full, completed from reference TRBV30 and TRBJ2-1, reads SQTIHQWPATLVQPVGSPLSLECTVEGTSNPNLYWYRQAAGRGLQLLFYSVGIGQISSEVPQNLSASRPQDRQFILSSKKLLLSDSGFYLCAWRPLAGQQFFGPGTRLTVL.

V is TRBV6-4 and J is TRBJ2-1; 11 bases are shared with TRBD2. Germline values: CDR1 MRHNA, CDR2 SNTAGT. J was trimmed by 2 bases and V by 6 bases; bases with no gene match: 3. This CDR3 comprises 15 residues. The CDR3 sequence: CASSPTSGTYNEQFF. The CDR3 DNA reads as TGTGCCAGCAGCCCGACTAGCGGGACCTACAATGAGCAGTTCTTC.

The chain joins TRBV27 to TRBJ2-7, with 8 nucleotides matching TRBD2. V trimming: 6 bases; J trimming: 3 bases; junction bases outside the gene matches: 7. The germline CDR1 and CDR2 sequences are MNHEY and SMNVEV (reference sequence). The CDR3 is made up of 14 amino acids. CDR3 coding DNA: TGTGCCAGCAGGCCCTCGGGGGGGGACTACGAGCAGTACTTC. As protein: CASRPSGGDYEQYF.

This clone was observed a single time. The V gene is TRBV27, the J gene TRBJ1-1; tentative D call: TRBD1 (5 bases). V was pared by 8 bases and J by 0 bases, with 19 bases between. The CDR3 contains 16 residues. Germline CDR1 reads MNHEY; CDR2 reads SMNVEV (reference sequence). CDR3 amino acids: CASPLHARAMNTEAFF. CDR3 DNA: TGTGCCAGCCCCCTTCACGCCAGGGCCATGAACACTGAAGCTTTCTTT.

V usage is TRBV29-1 and J usage is TRBJ1-3; the match to TRBD1 covers 8 bases. This CDR3 region has 14 residues. From germline, CDR1 is SQVTM and CDR2 ANQGSEA. Germline trimming cut 6 bases from V and 2 bases from J; bases unmatched to any gene: 6. The CDR3 is CSVVETGAGNTIYF. In DNA form, the CDR3 reads TGCAGCGTAGTTGAGACAGGGGCTGGAAACACCATATATTTT.

There are a few counts of this clone. The gene calls are TRBV4-1 and TRBJ2-2; D not resolved. Trimming stripped 0 bases from V and 2 bases from J, with 13 bases between. Germline lookup yields CDR1 MGHRA and CDR2 YSYEKL. The CDR3 has 17 amino acids. The CDR3: CASSQDPALTNTGELFF. CDR3 in DNA: TGCGCCAGCAGCCAAGATCCTGCCTTGACCAACACCGGGGAGCTGTTTTTT.

The genes are TRBV7-3 and TRBJ2-1; 8 nucleotides match TRBD2. The CDR3 has 16 amino acids. The germline V gene encodes CDR1 SGHTA and CDR2 FQGTGA. J gave up 0 bases and V 3 bases, and 4 bases lay outside the gene matches. For the CDR3, the DNA is TGTGCCAGCAGCTTGTTAGCGGGGAGCTCCTACAATGAGCAGTTCTTC. Translating gives CASSLLAGSSYNEQFF.

CDR3 nucleotide sequence: TGTGGCGTAGGGGAAAACACCGGGGAGCTGTTTTTT. Translated: CGVGENTGELFF. V usage is TRBV19 and J usage is TRBJ2-2; D might be TRBD1 (5 bases). CDR1 and CDR2 (germline): LNHDA, SQIVND (reference sequence). The CDR3 has 12 amino acids.